This T cell receptor beta chain was recovered during a study of blood T cell repertoires in COVID-19 (dated by TCRdb to 2020 to 2021). With regard to the full study: Samples covering the acute and convalescent phases of COVID-19 were provided by collaborators in the United States, Italy and Spain. The material from the prospective study consisted of cDNA or gDNA derived from T cells, B-cell-depleted T cells, or PBMCs. Subjects who had been exposed to COVID-19, were actively infected with it, or had recovered from it provided the deeply sampled blood TCRbeta repertoires that made up the dataset. A freely available public database, intended as a resource for researchers studying the immune response to SARS-CoV-2, is where the repertoires were released. Samples came from the ongoing ImmuneRACE study (first 160 participants) plus 1,254 subjects from 6 global collaborators. Nearly every sample came with metadata listing a de-identified subject ID, COVID-19 status, age in years and sex. Where available, HLA class I and class II types were taken from metadata supplied by the sample provider and were not determined by assay-based typing. Findings and caveats that apply to the study as a whole: Clinical and demographic metadata were provided uncurated, with the amount varying by source and participant.

Participants in the prospective study were aged roughly 18 to 89 years, lived in 24 United States geographic areas, and enrolled through a virtual design. Cohort assignment in the prospective study relied on participant-reported clinical history from a screening survey and a study questionnaire. ImmuneRACE Cohort 3 recovered participants were defined by two consecutive negative NP/OP PCR tests, healthcare professional clearance, or symptom resolution. In the prospective study, mobile phlebotomists collected whole blood, serum and a nasopharyngeal or oropharyngeal swab from each participant. Participants in the prospective study had the option to provide additional blood draws and questionnaires over an approximately 2-month period. Blood samples from the prospective study were shipped frozen or at room temperature prior to DNA extraction. The CDR3 sequence holds 17 residues, the cysteine and phenylalanine included. The kept DNA is CDR3 alone, 51 bases in frame from the first base. Per the germline V gene (reference sequence), LNHNV is the CDR1 and YYDKDF is the CDR2. The germline V end is reduced by 5 bases and the J end by 2 bases; junction bases left unmatched: 9.

Note on this clone: The antigen this receptor binds is unknown. No base qualities exist here, and no much larger clone lies one base off it.

TCRbeta CDR3 regions were amplified from genomic DNA using the immunoSEQ Assay, a bias-controlled multiplex PCR. Regarding the original processing steps: The number of nucleated cells in each sample was estimated from the amplification of reference gene primers within the assay. To quantify the absolute abundance of each unique TCRbeta CDR3 rearrangement, sequence reads were collapsed and filtered. For each sample, productive Simpson clonality was calculated as the square root of Simpson's diversity index over productive rearrangements. TCRdb limited this immuneACCESS table to in-frame rearrangements with V and J called. A share of clones is missing; checked studies link under half to unresolved V genes, and the rest is unexplained. The DNA gave D and trimming, while V, J and clone size come from that table. The sample has 310,000 or so clones on record, about 83% of them singletons. The ten largest make up approximately 5.7% of the sample.

The source of this sequence is a woman between 35 and 50 years old who had recovered from COVID-19. The chain is encoded by TRBV15 joined to TRBJ2-5; 12 central bases correspond to TRBD2. Sequencing used PBMCs or T cells enriched from blood (not recorded which). The CDR3 is CATSSLPTSGSQETQYF. The DNA sequence is TGTGCCACCAGCTCTCTCCCGACTAGCGGGAGTCAAGAGACCCAGTACTTC.